This T cell receptor (beta chain) emerged from a study of T cells in localized non-small cell lung cancer. Study-wide findings and caveats: Within adjacent lung there appeared a median roughly 60 of the top 100 tumor clones. Blood T cell density predicted longer survival; adjacent-lung clonality, shorter. Clonality of T cells reached its maximum in uninvolved adjacent lung, surpassing tumor.

Judged by abundance, this clone is medium-sized (0.01 to 0.1%). Its antigen is currently unknown. Produced via immunoSEQ multiplex PCR; TCRdb's table is partial and in-frame only. Of 35,000 to 45,000 clones detected, roughly 92% appear once; the ten largest clones hold around 7%. The CDR3 is 14 residues long. V lost 6 bases, J lost 8 bases, and 4 bases stayed unmatched. Germline CDR1 is MNHEY and CDR2 is SVGAGI. V usage is TRBV6-5 and J usage is TRBJ1-6; 10 bases are a match to TRBD1. This specimen consisted of peripheral blood, obtained before any cancer treatment. The TCR comes from a female donor of 60 years or more with stage I lung adenocarcinoma. CDR3: CASRGTGEDSPLHF. The CDR3 nucleotides are TGTGCCAGCAGGGGGACAGGGGAAGATTCACCCCTCCACTTT.